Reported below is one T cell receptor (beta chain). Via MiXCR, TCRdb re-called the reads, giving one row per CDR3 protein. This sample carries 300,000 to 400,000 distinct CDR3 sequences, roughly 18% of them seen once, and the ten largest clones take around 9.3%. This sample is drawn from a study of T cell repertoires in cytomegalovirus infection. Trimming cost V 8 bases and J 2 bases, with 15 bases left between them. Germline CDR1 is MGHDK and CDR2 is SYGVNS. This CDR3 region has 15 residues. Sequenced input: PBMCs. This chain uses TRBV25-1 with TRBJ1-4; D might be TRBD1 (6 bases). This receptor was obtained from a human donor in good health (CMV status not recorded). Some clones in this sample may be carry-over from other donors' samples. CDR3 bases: TGTGCCAGCGCCCGCATGGGGGCCACTAATGAAAAACTGTTTTTT. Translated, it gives CASARMGATNEKLFF.